One and the same sample provided the 16 T cell receptor beta chains below, sequenced in a study of regulatory T cells in long-lasting Graves disease. The time point denotes: newly diagnosed GD, antithyroid drugs for less than 3 months. After RNA was extracted from PBMCs, the TCR library was made from it. With iRepertoire HTBI primers and Arm-PCR of CDR3 regions, TCR beta libraries were built. A single record per CDR3 protein comes from TCRdb applying MiXCR to the multiplex PCR reads. The sample records approximately 300,000 distinct CDR3 sequences, 15% to 20% being singletons. The sequencing here drew on peripheral blood mononuclear cells (PBMCs), taken at new diagnosis, from a patient treated with antithyroid drugs. These receptors all stem from a female donor with Graves disease.

This clonotype was seen repeatedly, ten times or more. This chain connects TRBV7-3 to TRBJ2-1, with 10 bases aligning to TRBD2. V trimming: 1 base; J trimming: 9 bases; junction bases outside the gene matches: 21. The CDR3 spans 20 residues. The germline CDR1 and CDR2 sequences are SGHTA and FQGTGA. The CDR3 DNA is TGTGCCAGCAGCTTAATGGGTGGGCGGCTAGCGGGAGTCCCGGGTGGTGAGCAGTTCTTC. The encoded protein is CASSLMGGRLAGVPGGEQFF.

This clonotype was seen many times. CDR3 region: CASSLGVSGKNIQYF. The CDR3, as DNA: TGTGCCAGCAGCCTAGGGGTTTCGGGCAAAAACATTCAGTACTTC. The chain has TRBV11-1 and TRBJ2-4, with TRBD1 as a possible D gene (5 bases). This CDR3 is built from 15 residues. Germline V gene lookup returns CDR1 SGHAT and CDR2 FQDESV (reference sequence). Trimming removed 5 bases at V and 3 bases at J, with 14 bases between. Full variable domain (remainder filled in from reference TRBV11-1 and TRBJ2-4): EAEVAQSPRYKITEKSQAVAFWCDPISGHATLYWYRQILGQGPELLVQFQDESVVDDSQLPKDRFSAERLKGVDSTLKIQPAELGDSAMYLCASSLGVSGKNIQYFGAGTRLSVL.

This clonotype was seen many times. The chain has TRBV10-2 and TRBJ2-3, with D possibly TRBD2 on 6 matching bases. Germline V gene sequence: CDR1 WSHSY, CDR2 SAAADI. The CDR3 has 14 amino acids. V lost 4 bases to trimming and J lost 6 bases, with 14 bases between them. The CDR3 coding sequence is TGCGCCAGCAGTGTCAGACTAGTATCCGATACGCAGTATTTT. Protein: CASSVRLVSDTQYF.

This clonotype was seen many times. The rearrangement joins TRBV14 to TRBJ1-1; no clear D gene. The CDR3 runs 13 residues. Germline V CDR1 and CDR2: SGHDN, FVKESK. V was cut by 5 bases and J by 2 bases, with 9 bases left in between. Here the CDR3 reads CASSVQFNTEAFF. CDR3 DNA: TGTGCCAGCAGCGTGCAGTTCAACACTGAAGCTTTCTTT.

The chain joins TRBV18 to TRBJ1-1; 8 bases are shared with TRBD1. Germline V gene lookup returns CDR1 KGHSH and CDR2 LQKENI. Trimming took 2 bases from V and 4 from J; bases not matched to a gene: 3. CDR3 length equals 14 residues. CDR3 loop: CASSPGDRTTEAFF. The CDR3 DNA sequence: TGTGCCAGCTCACCAGGGGACAGGACCACTGAAGCTTTCTTT.

The table lists this clonotype with many counts. The genes are TRBV9 and TRBJ1-3; D gene unclear. Germline V gene lookup returns CDR1 SGDLS and CDR2 YYNGEE. CDR3 length equals 14 residues. Between the trimmed V and J ends, which lost 0 bases and 8 bases, there was a span of 12 bases. CDR3 coding DNA: TGTGCCAGCAGCGTAGTAGAGACCGGTCACACCATATATTTT. It translates to CASSVVETGHTIYF.

This clonotype was seen repeatedly, ten times or more. CDR3 sequence: CASSPGLALRYEQFF. Here the CDR3 DNA reads TGTGCCAGCAGTCCGGGACTAGCGTTAAGGTATGAGCAGTTCTTC. The gene calls are TRBV12-3 or TRBV12-4 and TRBJ2-1; 10 nucleotides align to TRBD2. J was trimmed by 8 bases and V by 5 bases; bases with no gene match: 9. The CDR3 is 15 residues long.

This clonotype was counted ten times or more. The V call is TRBV10-3, the J call TRBJ1-2; 11 bases are shared with TRBD1. The CDR3 runs 15 residues. With 6 bases clipped from V and 6 bases from J, the junction kept 9 bases outside the gene matches. Per the germline V gene, CDR1 is ENHRY and CDR2 is SYGVKD. The CDR3 DNA reads TGTGCCATCAGGAAGGACAGGGGGCGTAGTGATGGCTACACCTTC. Translating gives CAIRKDRGRSDGYTF.

The gene calls are TRBV5-5 and TRBJ2-7, with TRBD2 as a possible D gene (6 bases). This CDR3 contains 16 residues. The germline gives CDR1 SGHKS, CDR2 YYEKEE (reference sequence). With 4 bases removed from V and 0 bases from J, the gap between germline ends came to 17 bases. The CDR3, as DNA: TGTGCCAGCAGCCCTCAGGGACTTCTCACCTCCTACGAGCAGTACTTC. Protein sequence: CASSPQGLLTSYEQYF.

This clonotype occurred many times. The gene calls are TRBV2 and TRBJ2-5, with no clear D. Between the trimmed V and J ends, which lost 4 bases and 0 bases, there was a span of 3 bases. The CDR3 contains 12 residues. CDR1 SNHLY and CDR2 FYNNEI come from the germline V gene. DNA for the CDR3: TGTGCCAGCAGTGCCAACCAAGAGACCCAGTACTTC. Its protein product is CASSANQETQYF.

V and J are TRBV28 and TRBJ1-1, with TRBD1 matching 9 bases. V lost 5 bases and J lost 0; bases outside the gene matches: 7. The germline gives CDR1 MDHEN, CDR2 SYDVKM. The CDR3 extends over 16 amino acids. CDR3 region: CASSGQGTPMNTEAFF. CDR3 bases: TGTGCCAGCAGTGGACAGGGGACCCCGATGAACACTGAAGCTTTCTTT.

This clonotype was seen a few times. The chain uses TRBV11-3 and TRBJ2-4; 7 bases map to TRBD1. V trimming: 5 bases; J trimming: 5 bases; junction bases outside the gene matches: 6. CDR1 is SGHNT, CDR2 YENEEA, per germline. This CDR3 region has 14 residues. CDR3 sequence reads: CASSVGGVENIQYF. Here the CDR3 DNA reads TGTGCCAGCAGCGTAGGGGGCGTTGAAAACATTCAGTACTTC.

In this sample, this clonotype turned up many times. The chain combines TRBV10-3 with TRBJ1-5; perhaps TRBD1 as D (5 bases). CDR1 and CDR2 (germline): ENHRY, SYGVKD. CDR3 size: 15 residues. V was pared by 3 bases and J by 4 bases, with 13 bases between. CDR3 residues: CAISESSGRNQPQHF. DNA of the CDR3: TGTGCCATCAGTGAAAGTTCAGGGCGGAATCAGCCCCAGCATTTT.

This clonotype was seen at least ten times. J is TRBJ2-6 and V is TRBV19, with a tentative D call TRBD2 (5 bases). Deletions cut 0 bases from V and 2 bases from J, with 14 bases between. The CDR3 covers 18 residues. Germline CDR1 LNHDA, CDR2 SQIVND (reference sequence). The CDR3 DNA reads as TGTGCCAGTAGTATAGATCGGGTAGCGCCGGCTGGGGCCAACGTCCTGACTTTC. Its translation: CASSIDRVAPAGANVLTF.

This chain connects TRBV27 to TRBJ1-5, with 7 bases identical to TRBD1. The CDR3 is made up of 15 amino acids. The germline V gene encodes CDR1 MNHEY and CDR2 SMNVEV (reference sequence). The V segment lost 5 bases and the J segment 4 bases; nucleotides outside the gene matches: 8. The CDR3 DNA reads TGTGCCAGCAGTCGTGGGCAGACAGGGAATCAGCCCCAGCATTTT. It yields the protein CASSRGQTGNQPQHF.

This clonotype was picked up many times. This chain connects TRBV12-3 or TRBV12-4 to TRBJ2-2; 8 bases fit TRBD2. This CDR3 is built from 17 residues. The V gene end was trimmed by 6 bases and the J gene end by 5 bases; junction bases not matched to a gene: 14. The CDR3 DNA reads TGTGCCAGCAGCAAGAACACCGGGACTAGGGAGACCGGGGAGCTGTTTTTT. It yields the protein CASSKNTGTRETGELFF.